The text below deals with one T cell receptor beta chain. Its antigen has not been determined. No base quality values were provided; no much bigger clone lies one nucleotide off. Donors were about 36 systemically healthy Caucasian individuals from Russia aged roughly 6 to 100 years. Approximately 10 milliliters of peripheral blood were collected from each donor into EDTA-treated Vacutainer tubes. PBMCs were isolated by Ficoll-Paque density-gradient centrifugation, with at least 6.5 million obtained per sample. Total RNA, at least 6 micrograms per sample, was extracted from PBMCs with Trizol reagent. Naive CD45RAhigh/CD27high T cell percentages were measured by flow cytometry on a PBMC aliquot from every donor. The data derive from a study of blood T cells in healthy people across ages (dated by TCRdb to the mid-2010s). General notes on the study: In model experiments, roughly one uniquely barcoded TCR beta cDNA molecule per two T cells was captured by template switching. To track age-related changes in TCR beta repertoire diversity, the study relied on deep sequencing normalized with unique cDNA molecular identifiers. The donors were split into four age groups: young (average about 15 years), middle-aged (roughly 42), aged (about 62) and long-lived (82). To avoid experimental bias, donors of different ages were spread randomly across the sequencing lanes. For two donors (one aged 18 to 30 and one aged 80 or older), the study analyzed two additional independent replicas of 1 million unique cDNA reads from the same blood draw. Beyond this particular receptor, the publication reports: Donor CMV infection status was unknown, potentially confounding age-related changes in expanded clonotypes. There was a strong correlation between observed TCR beta diversity and the percentage of naive T cells measured by flow cytometry. Compared with the aged group, the long-lived group had more naive CD4+ T cells, fewer expanded clones and increased TCR diversity, a pattern suggesting age selection. Total diversity estimates from one million sequenced T cells were considered lower bounds and underestimates. As age increased, observed TCR beta diversity per million T cells dropped in a roughly linear way, and a significant reduction was already evident by age around 41. Because profiling used bulk unsorted PBMCs, naive and antigen-experienced compartments could not be compared conclusively.

The germline V gene supplies CDR1 LGHNA and CDR2 YSLEER. V drops 0 bases and J drops 5 bases, leaving 12 bases in between. The CDR3 holds 15 amino acids from the cysteine to the phenylalanine. Kept here is only the CDR3 DNA, which spans 45 bases and is read in frame from base 1. Libraries were made using 5' RACE. Sequenced using an Illumina HiSeq 2500. A second PCR of roughly 7 to 11 cycles was performed with a sample-barcoded 5' primer and a J-beta primer mix. A template-switch 5' adaptor carrying 12 random nucleotides introduced a unique molecular identifier onto each TCR beta cDNA molecule. At least 2.5 million CDR3-containing paired-end reads were obtained from each sample. The Mint cDNA synthesis kit, primed by a TRBC-specific oligonucleotide, was used to synthesize first-strand cDNA from all RNA. All cDNA was treated with uracil-DNA glycosylase and then went through a first 18-cycle PCR with the universal primers M1SS and BC2_uni_R. The source study handled its data this way. Each sample was normalized by randomly selecting 1 million high-quality reads, each carrying a distinct molecular identifier. Instead of being binned into consensus sequences, reads with shared molecular identifiers were discarded. CDR3 identification, clonotype clustering and error correction used MiTCR with a Q25 quality threshold and the strictest error-elimination algorithm. Lower-bound total TCR beta diversity was estimated with a nonparametric unseen species model using Euler transformation. TCRdb cleaned the public reads at Q25 with fastp, built clones with MiXCR and kept in-frame beta chains. Every entry covers one CDR3 protein and lists the most common genes and DNA from its rows. The V and J calls shown here were made by TCRdb, not taken from the authors' results. The sample table holds 890,000 or so distinct CDR3 sequences, of which roughly 60% were seen once. The top ten hold around a quarter of the sample.

The specimen sequenced was blood. The rearranged chain carries TRBV4-3 and TRBJ2-3; the D gene remains uncertain. The sequence was obtained from a man aged 25-45 years in good health. The sequenced DNA is TGCGCCAGCAGCCAAGATCCCGCCTCAAGAGATACGCAGTATTTT. Its translation is CASSQDPASRDTQYF.